This TCR beta chain was observed in a study of radiotherapy plus CTLA-4 blockade in lung cancer. It was focal radiation plus CTLA-4 blockade with ipilimumab that patients with chemo-refractory metastatic non-small-cell lung cancer received. After removal of 7 bases from V and 2 bases from J, the junction contained 9 bases not matched to a gene. This CDR3 region has 15 residues. Germline V gene lookup returns CDR1 MDHEN and CDR2 SYDVKM. Only in-frame clones appear in the TCRdb table, and some are missing; sequencing was by immunoSEQ multiplex PCR. The table includes under 90,000 clones, about 78% detected once.

This sequence joins TRBV28 and TRBJ2-3; TRBD2 agrees at 7 bases. The source was peripheral blood, collected from a patient treated with radiotherapy plus ipilimumab. This TCR came from a human donor with non-small cell lung cancer that progressed on radiotherapy plus ipilimumab. Here the CDR3 reads CASIPRGGNTDTQYF. For the CDR3, the DNA is TGTGCCAGCATCCCTCGGGGAGGGAACACAGATACGCAGTATTTT.